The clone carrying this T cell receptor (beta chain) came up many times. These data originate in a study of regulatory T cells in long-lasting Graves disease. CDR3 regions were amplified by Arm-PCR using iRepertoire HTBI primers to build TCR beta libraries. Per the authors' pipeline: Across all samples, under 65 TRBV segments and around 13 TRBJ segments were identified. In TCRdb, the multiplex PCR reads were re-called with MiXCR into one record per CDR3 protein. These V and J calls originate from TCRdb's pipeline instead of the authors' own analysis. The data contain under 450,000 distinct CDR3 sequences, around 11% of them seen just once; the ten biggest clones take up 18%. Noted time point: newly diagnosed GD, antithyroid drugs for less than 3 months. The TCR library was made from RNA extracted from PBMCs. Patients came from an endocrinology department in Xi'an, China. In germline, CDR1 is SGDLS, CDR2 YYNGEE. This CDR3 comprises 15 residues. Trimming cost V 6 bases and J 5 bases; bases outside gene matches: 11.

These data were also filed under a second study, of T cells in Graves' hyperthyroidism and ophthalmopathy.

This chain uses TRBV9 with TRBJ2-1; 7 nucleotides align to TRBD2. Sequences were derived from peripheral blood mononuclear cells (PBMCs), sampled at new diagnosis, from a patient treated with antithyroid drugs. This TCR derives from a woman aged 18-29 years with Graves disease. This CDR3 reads CASKPRGGANNEQFF. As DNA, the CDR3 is TGTGCCAGCAAACCGCGGGGAGGGGCCAACAATGAGCAGTTCTTC.